The TCR beta chain described here comes from a study of spatial heterogeneity in lung cancer. Findings and limits, study-wide: Tumor mutation counts were tracked by expanded intratumoral alpha and beta TCR counts. Alpha chain coverage of tumor T cells was estimated at about 6.3%, and beta chain coverage at 13% to 15%.

Regarding time point: sample taken at primary tumor resection. From tumor, nontumor lung or frozen PBMC, whole RNA was taken unsorted for sequencing. The CDR3 spans 14 residues. Trimming stripped 2 bases from V and 4 bases from J, with 11 bases between. Per the germline V gene, CDR1 is MNHNY and CDR2 is SVGAGI (reference sequence). This clonotype is large. Its antigen is currently unknown. MiXCR, applied by TCRdb to the 5' RACE reads, yields one record per CDR3 protein. The sample has about 800 distinct CDR3 sequences, around 9.1% seen once. The source was lung tumor tissue, collected at surgery. The V call is TRBV6-6, the J call TRBJ1-1, with D unresolved. This receptor was obtained from a male donor with early-stage non-small cell lung cancer. The DNA for the CDR3 is TGTGCCAGCAGTTACGAACGAGGCGTCACTGAAGCTTTCTTT. This codes for CASSYERGVTEAFF.